This entry concerns a single TCR beta chain. A read error is possible here, since a much larger clone lies one base away. A second roughly 7 to 11 cycle PCR used barcoded and J-beta primers. Each cDNA molecule was tagged by a template-switch adaptor that had 12 random nucleotides. At least 2.5 million CDR3-containing paired-end reads were obtained per sample. TCRdb itself ran the 5' RACE reads through MiXCR, one entry per CDR3 protein. This repertoire shows 710,000 or so distinct CDR3 sequences, 22% found once; its top ten account for about 22%. Healthy Russian Caucasian donors spanned ages about 6 to 95 years. The data stem from a study of blood T cells in healthy people across ages. The CDR3 contains 17 residues. Germline V CDR1 and CDR2: SGHKS, YYEKEE (reference sequence).

The receptor was isolated from a man aged 70-80 years in good health. The rearrangement joins TRBV5-5 to TRBJ1-5; D possibly corresponds to TRBD1 (5 bases). Sequencing used blood. CDR3 region: CASSFRDVGNSSQPQHF. CDR3 bases: TGTGCCAGCAGCTTCCGGGACGTAGGAAATAGCAGTCAGCCCCAGCATTTT.